These 2 T cell receptor beta chains share one sample of origin, sequenced in a study of PD-1 blockade in classical Hodgkin lymphoma. Documented time point: newly diagnosed, previously untreated cHL patient sample. CD4+ T cells were purified from thawed PBMCs by negative selection. Assay: immunoSEQ multiplex PCR; the TCRdb copy retains only in-frame clones and omits some. Of 29,000 or so clones in the sample, about 89% are singletons; the top ten hold around 0.33%. What was sequenced was CD4+ T cells from blood. Source of these receptors: a human donor with classical Hodgkin lymphoma.

The V call is TRBV9, the J call TRBJ1-1; D gene ambiguous. Germline CDR1 SGDLS, CDR2 YYNGEE. There are 13 residues in the CDR3. V was clipped by 3 bases and J by 6 bases, with 12 bases between them. CDR3 nucleotides: TGTGCCAGCAGCGCCCTTCTTAACGCTGAAGCTTTCTTT. Translated, it gives CASSALLNAEAFF.

The chain employs TRBV7-2 and TRBJ2-7; a possible D gene is TRBD2 (6 bases). Trimming took 1 base from V and 1 from J, leaving 8 bases between them. CDR3 length: 14 amino acids. Germline V gene data show CDR1 as SGHTA and CDR2 as FQGNSA. The CDR3 protein is CASSLVAGSYEQYF. In DNA form, the CDR3 reads TGTGCCAGCAGCTTAGTGGCGGGATCCTACGAGCAGTACTTC.